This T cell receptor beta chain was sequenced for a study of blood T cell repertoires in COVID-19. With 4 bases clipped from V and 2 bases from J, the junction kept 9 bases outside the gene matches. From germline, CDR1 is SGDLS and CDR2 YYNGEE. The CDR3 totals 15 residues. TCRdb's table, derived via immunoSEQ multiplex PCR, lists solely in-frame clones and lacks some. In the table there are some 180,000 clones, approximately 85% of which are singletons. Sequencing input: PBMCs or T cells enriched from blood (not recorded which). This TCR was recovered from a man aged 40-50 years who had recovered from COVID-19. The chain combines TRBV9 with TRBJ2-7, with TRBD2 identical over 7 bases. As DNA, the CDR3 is TGTGCCAGCAGCCCGAGAGGTAGCGGGCCCTACGAGCAGTACTTC. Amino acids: CASSPRGSGPYEQYF.